This T cell receptor (beta chain) was recovered during a study of beta chain features in type 1 diabetes. Looking at the study overall: Across every sample, almost 110,000,000 sorted cells were examined in total.

Cells sorted by CD45RO/CCR7/CD25/CD127/CD95/CD27 comprised CD4+ naive, central memory, regulatory and stem cell-like memory cells. Isolated RNA was reverse transcribed in full, so expressed TCRB transcripts were sequenced. Clones were read by immunoSEQ multiplex PCR, and TCRdb kept only the in-frame ones, dropping some. The sample holds over 120,000 clones, nearly 9.5% seen once. Trimming cost V 4 bases and J 8 bases; bases outside gene matches: 8. This CDR3 comprises 14 residues. The V gene's germline CDR1 is SGHTA and CDR2 FQGTGA. J is TRBJ2-1 and V is TRBV7-3; 7 bases align to TRBD1. Sequenced material: central memory CD4+ T cells from blood. The sequence derives from a young man in good health. The chain's CDR3 is CASSSTGRIDEQFF. CDR3 nucleotides: TGTGCCAGCAGCTCGACAGGGAGAATCGATGAGCAGTTCTTC.